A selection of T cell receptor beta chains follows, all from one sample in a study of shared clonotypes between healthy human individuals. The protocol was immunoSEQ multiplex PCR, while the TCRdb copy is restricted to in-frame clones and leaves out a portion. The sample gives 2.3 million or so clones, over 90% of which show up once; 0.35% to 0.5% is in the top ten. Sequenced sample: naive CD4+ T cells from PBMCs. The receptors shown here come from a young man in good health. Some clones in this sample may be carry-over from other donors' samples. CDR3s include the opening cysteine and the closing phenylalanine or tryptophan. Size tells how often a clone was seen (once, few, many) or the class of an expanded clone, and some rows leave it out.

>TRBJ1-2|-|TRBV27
CASKGQGGIEDLYGYTF
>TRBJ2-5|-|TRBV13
CASSSRLVVPRETQYF
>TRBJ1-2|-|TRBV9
CASNLGTGAWGGYTF
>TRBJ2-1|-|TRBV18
CASSPPQAPGNEQFF
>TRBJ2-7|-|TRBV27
CASSSLAVISYEQYF
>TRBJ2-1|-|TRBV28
CASRPQALSEQFF
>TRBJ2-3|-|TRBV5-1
CASSLDPWQGEVDTQYF
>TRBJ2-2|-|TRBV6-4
CASSDSIRFHTGELFF
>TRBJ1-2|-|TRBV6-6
CASSYFPGDYGYTF
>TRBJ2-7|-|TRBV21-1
CAMTPGLVDPYEQYF
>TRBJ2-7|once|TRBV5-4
CASSRGGASSYEQYF
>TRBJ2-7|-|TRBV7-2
CASSLGPGTLISYEQYF
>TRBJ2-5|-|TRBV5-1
CASSLGLAGVGETQYF
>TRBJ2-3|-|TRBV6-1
CASSESRSGRGADTQYF
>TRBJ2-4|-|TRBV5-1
CASSLETGQVIQYF
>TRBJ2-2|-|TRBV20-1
CSAEGGGELFF
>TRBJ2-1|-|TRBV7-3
CASSLLSGNEQFF
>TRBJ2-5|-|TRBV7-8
CASSLGARGKETQYF
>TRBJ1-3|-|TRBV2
CASSTGKAGNTIYF
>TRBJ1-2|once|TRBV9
CASSTGTGGFYGYTF
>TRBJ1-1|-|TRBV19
CASSIDPREGGKTEAFF
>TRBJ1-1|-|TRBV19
CASTRGPVRTEAFF
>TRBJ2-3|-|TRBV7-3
CASSSWGRDFDTQYF
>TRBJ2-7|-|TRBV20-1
CTPGNEQYF
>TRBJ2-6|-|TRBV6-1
CASEGRVPGANVLTF
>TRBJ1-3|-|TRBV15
CATSRDYGDRGFSGRNTIYF
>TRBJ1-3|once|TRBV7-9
CASSKDRISGNTIYF
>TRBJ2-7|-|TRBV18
CASSPTRTSGSGYEQYF
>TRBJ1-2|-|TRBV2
CASSEREHYGYTF
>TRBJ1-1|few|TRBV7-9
CASSFRVNTEAFF
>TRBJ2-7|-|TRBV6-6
CASTYNRDGPYEQYF
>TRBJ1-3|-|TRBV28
CASKAGNTIYF
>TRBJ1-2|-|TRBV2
CASNPTGQGGYTF
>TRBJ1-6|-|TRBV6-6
CASREDFNSPLHF
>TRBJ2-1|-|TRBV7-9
CASSFPGGAQFF
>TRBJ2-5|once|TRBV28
CASSWPSGSGVETQYF
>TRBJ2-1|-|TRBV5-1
CASSLDRAGVNNEQFF
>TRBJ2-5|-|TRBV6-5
CASSYSILAGETQYF
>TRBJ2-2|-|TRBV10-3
CATNQGIDTGELFF
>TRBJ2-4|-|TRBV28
CASSLLFGGTLAKNIQYF
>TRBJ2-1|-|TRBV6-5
CASSYSMASGANEQFF
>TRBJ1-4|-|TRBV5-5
CASSFRAQLFF
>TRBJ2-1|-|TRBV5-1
CASSLSPGQPVYNEQFF
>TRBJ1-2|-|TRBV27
CASSSPEQGRYGYTF
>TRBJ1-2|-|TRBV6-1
CASIQGGLDGYTF
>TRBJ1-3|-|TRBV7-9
CASSLQSFSGNTIYF
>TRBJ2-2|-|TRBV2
CASTGQGITGELFF
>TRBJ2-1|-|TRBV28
CASSTPGTGGHNEQFF
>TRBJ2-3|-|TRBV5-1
CASSLVGSTDTQYF
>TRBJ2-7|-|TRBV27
CASSNRGPYEQYF
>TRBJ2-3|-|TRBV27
CASSPGTRSSTDTQYF
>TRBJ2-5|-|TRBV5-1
CASSIAAPQETQYF
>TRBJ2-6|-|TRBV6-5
CASSYSLAVRANVLTF
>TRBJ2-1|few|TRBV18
CASSPSNEQFF
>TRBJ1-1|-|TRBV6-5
CASSLRGRNTEAFF
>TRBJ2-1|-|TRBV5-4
CASRRESDEQFF
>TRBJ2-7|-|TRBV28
CASRQGSYEQYF
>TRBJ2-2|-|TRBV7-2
CASSPGTITGELFF
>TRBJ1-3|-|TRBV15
CATSQGPSNTIYF